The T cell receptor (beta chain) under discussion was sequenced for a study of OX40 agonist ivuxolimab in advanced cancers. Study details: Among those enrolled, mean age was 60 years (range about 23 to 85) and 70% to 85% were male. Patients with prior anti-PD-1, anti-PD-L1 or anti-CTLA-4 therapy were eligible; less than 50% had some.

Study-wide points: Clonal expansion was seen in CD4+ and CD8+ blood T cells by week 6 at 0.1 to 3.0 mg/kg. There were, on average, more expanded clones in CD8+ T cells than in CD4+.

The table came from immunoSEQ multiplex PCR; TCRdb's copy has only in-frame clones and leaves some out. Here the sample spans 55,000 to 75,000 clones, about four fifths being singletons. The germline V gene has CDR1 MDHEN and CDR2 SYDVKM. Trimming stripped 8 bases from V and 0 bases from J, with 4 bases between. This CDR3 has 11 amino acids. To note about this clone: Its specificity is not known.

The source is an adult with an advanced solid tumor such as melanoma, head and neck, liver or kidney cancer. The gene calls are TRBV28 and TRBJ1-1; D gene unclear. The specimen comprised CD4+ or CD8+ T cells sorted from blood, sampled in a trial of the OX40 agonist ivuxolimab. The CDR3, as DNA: TGTGCCAGCCGGATGAACACTGAAGCTTTCTTT. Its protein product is CASRMNTEAFF.